Described below is a single T cell receptor (beta chain) sequence and its context. This sample was included in a study of T cell changes during pregnancy in multiple sclerosis. Clones were read by immunoSEQ multiplex PCR, and TCRdb kept only the in-frame ones, dropping some. This table holds 34,000 or so clones, roughly 93% found once. This CDR3 is built from 16 residues. Trimming shortened V by 0 bases and J by 8 bases, and 17 bases separated the two germline ends. CDR1 MNHEY and CDR2 SVGAGI come from the germline V gene. The sample was peripheral blood, taken in the second trimester of pregnancy. The chain uses TRBV6-5 and TRBJ2-1; possible D gene TRBD2, 5 bases. This receptor was obtained from a female donor in good health, enrolled as a control in a pregnancy study. CDR3 in amino acids: CASSYSDSTPGDEQFF. As DNA, the CDR3 is TGTGCCAGCAGTTACTCCGACTCCACCCCCGGGGATGAGCAGTTCTTC.